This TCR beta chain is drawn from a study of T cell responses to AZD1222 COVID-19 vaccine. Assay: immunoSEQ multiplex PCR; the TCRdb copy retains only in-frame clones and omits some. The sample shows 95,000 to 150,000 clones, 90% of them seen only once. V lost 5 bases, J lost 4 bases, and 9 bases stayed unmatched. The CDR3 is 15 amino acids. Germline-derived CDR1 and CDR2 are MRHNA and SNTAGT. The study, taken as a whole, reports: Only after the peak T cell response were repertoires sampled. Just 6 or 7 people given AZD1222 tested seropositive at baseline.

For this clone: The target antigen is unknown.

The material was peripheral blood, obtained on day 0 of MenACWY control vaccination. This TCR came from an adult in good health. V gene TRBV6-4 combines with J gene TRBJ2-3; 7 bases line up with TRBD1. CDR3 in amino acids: CASSQTGDGADTQYF. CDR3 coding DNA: TGTGCCAGCAGTCAAACAGGGGATGGGGCAGATACGCAGTATTTT.